Below, 15 T cell receptor beta chains from the same sample are listed, as sequenced in a study of shared clonotypes between healthy human individuals. Only in-frame clones appear in the TCRdb table, and some are missing; sequencing was by immunoSEQ multiplex PCR. The sample includes 2 million to 3 million clones, over 85% of them seen just once. The sample comprised naive CD4+ T cells from PBMCs. As for subset: CD45RA+ positively selected. The receptors were sampled from a man aged 18 to 30 in good health. Some clones in this sample may be carry-over from other donors' samples.

Comment on this clone: At the DNA level, this CDR3 is encoded by other sequences in the same sample as well. This chain links TRBV7-2 with TRBJ1-2, with 7 bases fitting TRBD1. V shed 5 bases, J shed 4 bases, and the junction held 7 bases outside the gene matches. The CDR3 is 14 residues long. Germline assignment: CDR1 SGHTA and CDR2 FQGNSA. The CDR3 protein is CASSPDREGYGYTF. CDR3 nucleotide sequence: TGTGCCAGCAGCCCCGACAGGGAGGGCTATGGCTACACCTTC.

For this clone: At one boundary the junction diverges from the germline segment, which might be a read error. This sequence joins TRBV5-3 and TRBJ1-1, with TRBD1 as a possible D gene (5 bases). TRBV5-3 is recorded as an ORF, its role being uncertain. This CDR3 region has 15 residues. CDR3 sequence reads: CASSLYLQVNTEAFF. CDR3 coding DNA: TGTGCCAGCAGCTTGTATCTACAGGTGAACACTGAAGCTTTCTTT.

In nucleotides, the CDR3 is TGTGCCAGCAGCCCTCTAGCAGCCGAGCAGTACTTC. Protein: CASSPLAAEQYF. V is TRBV6-6 and J is TRBJ2-7; D might be TRBD2 (5 bases). The ends were cut back, 6 bases at V and 6 bases at J, with 12 bases in the middle. Per the germline V gene, CDR1 is MNHNY and CDR2 is SVGAGI (reference sequence). CDR3 size: 12 residues.

The chain carries TRBV5-1 and TRBJ2-7; D not resolved. Germline V gene sequence: CDR1 SGHRS, CDR2 YFSETQ. Trimming stripped 2 bases from V and 8 bases from J, with 23 bases between. The CDR3 loop spans 16 amino acids. CDR3 amino acids: CASSFSPTYGPVQQYF. The CDR3 coding sequence is TGCGCCAGCAGCTTTTCTCCAACATACGGGCCCGTCCAGCAGTACTTC.

The rearrangement joins TRBV5-5 to TRBJ2-7; 7 nucleotides align to TRBD1. From germline, CDR1 is SGHKS and CDR2 YYEKEE (reference sequence). The V gene end was trimmed by 4 bases and the J gene end by 4 bases; junction bases not matched to a gene: 8. The CDR3 consists of 14 residues. The CDR3 reads CASSITGTAYEQYF. DNA of the CDR3: TGTGCCAGCAGCATAACCGGGACAGCGTACGAGCAGTACTTC.

Only one count was recorded for this clone. The chain uses TRBV7-3 and TRBJ1-2, with no clear D. V shed 2 bases and J shed 6 bases, with 13 bases lying between them. This CDR3 region has 14 residues. Germline-derived CDR1 and CDR2 are SGHTA and FQGTGA. This chain's CDR3 is CASSLAGSSHGYTF. The CDR3 nucleotides are TGTGCCAGCAGCTTAGCTGGCAGTAGCCATGGCTACACCTTC.

V usage is TRBV5-1 and J usage is TRBJ1-2; 7 bases are shared with TRBD1. The CDR3 contains 17 residues. Germline trimming cut 4 bases from V and 4 bases from J; bases unmatched to any gene: 16. Germline CDR1 reads SGHRS; CDR2 reads YFSETQ. The CDR3 sequence is CASSESTAGTVIYGYTF. DNA for the CDR3: TGCGCCAGCAGCGAAAGCACGGCCGGGACAGTGATCTATGGCTACACCTTC.

The rearrangement uses TRBV29-1 and TRBJ2-7, with D perhaps TRBD2 (5 bases). Germline loops: CDR1 SQVTM, CDR2 ANQGSEA. The CDR3 has 12 residues. The V end was cut by 7 bases, the J end by 0 bases, with 10 bases between. The CDR3 DNA reads as TGCAGCGCAGCGGAAAGCTCCTACGAGCAGTACTTC. Translation: CSAAESSYEQYF.

The chain joins TRBV27 to TRBJ2-7; maybe TRBD1 (6 bases). CDR1 is MNHEY and CDR2 is SMNVEV in the germline V gene (reference sequence). The CDR3 runs to 15 residues. V lost 8 bases and J 3 bases, leaving 20 bases between the germline ends. The CDR3 DNA sequence: TGTGCCAGCCAGATTACAGGGCTACATAACTACGAGCAGTACTTC. This gives the protein CASQITGLHNYEQYF.

This sequence joins TRBV15 and TRBJ2-2; D may be TRBD1 or TRBD2 (5 bases each). Trimming shortened V by 5 bases and J by 4 bases, and 17 bases separated the two germline ends. The CDR3 is made up of 16 amino acids. Germline-derived CDR1 and CDR2 are LNHNV and YYDKDF (reference sequence). CDR3 sequence: CATSGGSGKGTGELFF. In DNA, the CDR3 is TGTGCCACCAGCGGGGGTTCGGGGAAAGGCACCGGGGAGCTGTTTTTT. The entire variable domain, with the rest obtained from reference TRBV15 and TRBJ2-2, is as follows: DAMVIQNPRYQVTQFGKPVTLSCSQTLNHNVMYWYQQKSSQAPKLLFHYYDKDFNNEADTPDNFQSRRPNTSFCFLDIRSPGLGDTAMYLCATSGGSGKGTGELFFGEGSRLTVL.

A remark on this clone: This sample includes further DNA sequences coding for the same CDR3. V gene TRBV2 combines with J gene TRBJ1-1; a possible D gene is TRBD1 (6 bases). This CDR3 has 13 amino acids. Trimming took off 6 bases at V and 0 bases at J, with 8 bases between the two ends. CDR1 and CDR2 from the germline V gene are SNHLY and FYNNEI. The CDR3 coding sequence is TGTGCCAGCAGACAGGGCCTGAACACTGAAGCTTTCTTT. Encoded protein: CASRQGLNTEAFF.

Of note for this clone: The sample holds other DNA sequences that translate to the same CDR3. The V gene is TRBV28, the J gene TRBJ2-3; 10 bases map to TRBD2. V lost 3 bases to trimming and J lost 3 bases; unmatched junction nucleotides: 3. Germline CDR1 reads MDHEN; CDR2 reads SYDVKM. The CDR3 covers 15 residues. This CDR3 is CASSFPLAGTDTQYF. For the CDR3, the DNA is TGTGCCAGCAGTTTTCCACTAGCGGGAACAGATACGCAGTATTTT.

V is TRBV19 and J is TRBJ1-2; tentative D call: TRBD1 (6 bases). Germline V CDR1 and CDR2: LNHDA, SQIVND (reference sequence). There are 14 residues in the CDR3. Trimming removed 6 bases at V and 7 bases at J, with 18 bases between. DNA for the CDR3: TGTGCCAGTAGGGGTTCTTGGACAGTCGGTGGCTACACCTTC. It specifies CASRGSWTVGGYTF. Combining the CDR3 with reference TRBV19 and TRBJ1-2 gives the whole variable domain DGGITQSPKYLFRKEGQNVTLSCEQNLNHDAMYWYRQDPGQGLRLIYYSQIVNDFQKGDIAEGYSVSREKKESFPLTVTSAQKNPTAFYLCASRGSWTVGGYTFGSGTRLTVV.

The chain carries TRBV27 and TRBJ2-5; the match to TRBD1 covers 7 bases. TRBJ2-7 explains the end of the DNA better; the J call may be wrong. This CDR3 has 12 amino acids. Germline assignment: CDR1 MNHEY and CDR2 SMNVEV (reference sequence). The CDR3 sequence: CATRDRSYEQYF. Here the CDR3 DNA reads TGTGCCACTAGGGACAGATCCTACGAGCAGTACTTC.

The chain links TRBV6-4 to TRBJ2-1, with D hard to call. Germline loops: CDR1 MRHNA, CDR2 SNTAGT. This CDR3 region has 13 residues. V was trimmed by 5 bases and J by 5 bases, leaving 10 bases between them. CDR3 sequence: CASSLSLNNEQFF. Written as DNA, the CDR3 is TGTGCCAGCAGTCTCAGCCTAAACAATGAGCAGTTCTTC.